These 27 T cell receptor beta chains were all obtained from the same sample, sequenced in a study of blood T cell repertoires in COVID-19. Produced via immunoSEQ multiplex PCR; TCRdb's table is partial and in-frame only. The sample records around 270,000 clones, 84% being singletons. The sample consisted of peripheral blood. These receptors all stem from a woman aged 40-49 years who had recovered from COVID-19.

CDR3 amino acids: CAIDRYNEQFF. The CDR3 DNA sequence: TGTGCCATCGACAGGTACAATGAGCAGTTCTTC. The gene calls are TRBV6-5 and TRBJ2-1; possible D gene TRBD1, 6 bases. The V gene's germline CDR1 is MNHEY and CDR2 SVGAGI. V was shortened by 10 bases and J by 4 bases, with 8 bases between the two germline ends. CDR3 size: 11 residues.

This rearrangement joins TRBV28 to TRBJ1-2, with D possibly being TRBD1 (5 bases). Germline CDR1 and CDR2: MDHEN and SYDVKM. V dropped 5 bases and J dropped 3 bases, with 25 bases sitting between them. This CDR3 region has 18 residues. The CDR3 nucleotides read TGTGCCAGCAGTCCCTCGGGGATGGGGGGATTCTTGTACTATGGCTACACCTTC. It yields the protein CASSPSGMGGFLYYGYTF.

This clone was seen a handful of times. The chain carries TRBV11-2 and TRBJ1-2; possible D gene TRBD1, 6 bases. Trimming shortened V by 5 bases and J by 5 bases, and 18 bases separated the two germline ends. This CDR3 comprises 15 residues. Germline lookup yields CDR1 SGHAT and CDR2 FQNNGV. CDR3 loop: CASSVHQGKGYGYTF. CDR3 in DNA: TGTGCCAGCAGCGTACATCAGGGGAAAGGGTATGGCTACACCTTC. The full variable domain, in which reference TRBV11-2 and TRBJ1-2 provide the parts outside the CDR3, is EAGVAQSPRYKIIEKRQSVAFWCNPISGHATLYWYQQILGQGPKLLIQFQNNGVVDDSQLPKDRFSAERLKGVDSTLKIQPAKLEDSAVYLCASSVHQGKGYGYTFGSGTRLTVV.

The V call is TRBV2, the J call TRBJ2-7, with D possibly matching TRBD1 (6 bases). With 6 bases removed from V and 2 bases from J, the gap between germline ends came to 11 bases. Germline V lookup: CDR1 SNHLY, CDR2 FYNNEI. The CDR3 contains 13 residues. CDR3 bases: TGTGCCAGCAGATGGACAGTGACCTACGAGCAGTACTTC. Its translation is CASRWTVTYEQYF.

The rearrangement links TRBV11-2 to TRBJ2-3; 9 bases agree with TRBD2. This CDR3 comprises 15 residues. J was trimmed by 3 bases and V by 5 bases; bases with no gene match: 6. The germline V gene encodes CDR1 SGHAT and CDR2 FQNNGV. The CDR3 DNA is TGTGCCAGCAGCGCCCTAGCGGGGTGGACAGATACGCAGTATTTT. Protein product: CASSALAGWTDTQYF.

The chain is built from TRBV6-5 and TRBJ1-4; D might be TRBD1 (6 bases). Germline CDR1 and CDR2: MNHEY and SVGAGI. The CDR3 has 12 amino acids. In DNA, the CDR3 is TGTGCGAGCGGGGACATTAATGAAAAACTGTTTTTT. Translation gives CASGDINEKLFF.

The V and J genes are TRBV6-5 and TRBJ1-4; 8 bases fit TRBD1. V lost 8 bases and J lost 4; bases outside the gene matches: 9. Germline lookup yields CDR1 MNHEY and CDR2 SVGAGI. CDR3 length: 15 amino acids. CDR3 loop: CASRGWTGFNEKLFF. The DNA for the CDR3 is TGTGCCAGCCGGGGTTGGACAGGGTTTAATGAAAAACTGTTTTTT.

The chain uses TRBV10-3 and TRBJ1-1; D gene unclear. The CDR3 has 14 amino acids. V lost 7 bases to trimming and J lost 0 bases, with 12 bases between them. The germline V gene encodes CDR1 ENHRY and CDR2 SYGVKD. CDR3 sequence reads: CAIKTQQMNTEAFF. CDR3 nucleotide sequence: TGTGCCATCAAGACACAGCAAATGAACACTGAAGCTTTCTTT.

The DNA for the CDR3 is TGTGCCACCAGTGATTCCTCTGCACGAGGACAGGATAATGAAAAACTGTTTTTT. As protein: CATSDSSARGQDNEKLFF. The chain has TRBV24-1 and TRBJ1-4; 7 bases are shared with TRBD1. Germline trimming cut 2 bases from V and 4 bases from J; bases unmatched to any gene: 12. This CDR3 contains 18 residues. CDR1 KGHDR and CDR2 SFDVKD come from the germline V gene.

This clone has only a few counts. V is TRBV5-1 and J is TRBJ1-1; no clear D. The germline V gene has CDR1 SGHRS and CDR2 YFSETQ. This CDR3 has 15 amino acids. The ends were cut back, 0 bases at V and 4 bases at J, with 13 bases in the middle. The CDR3 sequence is CASSLASGKTTEAFF. CDR3 coding DNA: TGCGCCAGCAGCTTGGCCTCGGGGAAGACCACTGAAGCTTTCTTT.

The DNA for the CDR3 is TGCGCCAGCAGCTTCCAACAACAGGGGGCCAGCGGGGAGCTGTTTTTT. The encoded protein is CASSFQQQGASGELFF. V is TRBV5-1 and J is TRBJ2-2, with 9 positions matching TRBD1. This CDR3 is 16 amino acids long. Looked up from germline, CDR1 is SGHRS and CDR2 is YFSETQ. J lost 7 bases, V lost 2 bases, and 9 bases had no gene match. The full variable domain, its missing parts supplied by reference TRBV5-1 and TRBJ2-2, is KAGVTQTPRYLIKTRGQQVTLSCSPISGHRSVSWYQQTPGQGLQFLFEYFSETQRNKGNFPGRFSGRQFSNSRSEMNVSTLELGDSALYLCASSFQQQGASGELFFGEGSRLTVL.

The rearrangement joins TRBV5-1 to TRBJ2-1, with 9 nucleotides matching TRBD1. The CDR3 consists of 14 residues. Per germline, CDR1 SGHRS and CDR2 YFSETQ. The trim removed 4 bases at V and 8 bases at J, leaving 7 bases unmatched. CDR3 bases: TGCGCCAGCAGCCCGGGACAGGGAGGCGATGAGCAGTTCTTC. Translation gives CASSPGQGGDEQFF.

The V and J genes are TRBV23-1 and TRBJ2-7; D perhaps matches TRBD2 (5 bases). TRBV23-1 is sorted into the ORF group, with uncertain function. Trimming cost V 0 bases and J 3 bases, with 6 bases left between them. This CDR3 spans 13 amino acids. DNA of the CDR3: TGCGCCAGCAGTCAATCCGGGAACTACGAGCAGTACTTC. Protein product: CASSQSGNYEQYF.

V and J are TRBV7-6 and TRBJ2-1, with TRBD1 identical over 8 bases. The CDR3 extends over 16 amino acids. Germline V gene data show CDR1 as SGHVS and CDR2 as FNYEAQ. J was trimmed by 7 bases and V by 2 bases; bases with no gene match: 10. The CDR3 bases are TGTGCCAGCAGCTTAAAAGGACAGGGAGTCCATAATGAGCAGTTCTTC. Its protein product is CASSLKGQGVHNEQFF.

The V and J genes are TRBV27 and TRBJ1-3; 8 bases agree with TRBD1. This CDR3 contains 15 residues. Germline lookup yields CDR1 MNHEY and CDR2 SMNVEV (reference sequence). V shed 6 bases and J 3 bases; nucleotides not matched to a gene: 7. CDR3 sequence (DNA): TGTGCCAGCAGGCCAACAGGGGGTGGTGGAAACACCATATATTTT. Translation: CASRPTGGGGNTIYF.

V and J are TRBV24-1 and TRBJ2-5, with a tentative D call TRBD1 (6 bases). CDR1 and CDR2 from the germline V gene are KGHDR and SFDVKD. Trimming removed 4 bases from V and 5 bases from J, with 13 bases in between. The CDR3 totals 14 residues. The CDR3 protein is CATSELDRPETQYF. The CDR3, as DNA: TGTGCCACCAGTGAATTAGACAGGCCGGAGACCCAGTACTTC.

The chain uses TRBV7-3 and TRBJ2-2, with a weak D call TRBD2 (6 bases). Germline values: CDR1 SGHTA, CDR2 FQGTGA. The CDR3 spans 14 residues. The ends were cut back, 6 bases at V and 1 base at J, with 9 bases in the middle. Written as DNA, the CDR3 is TGTGCCAGCAGTCAGGGACTGAACACCGGGGAGCTGTTTTTT. Encoded protein: CASSQGLNTGELFF.

The table lists this clone with a count of one. This chain uses TRBV7-9 with TRBJ2-4, with D tentatively TRBD1 (5 bases). Germline-derived CDR1 and CDR2 are SEHNR and FQNEAQ (reference sequence). The CDR3 loop spans 18 amino acids. V was shortened by 1 base and J by 0 bases, with 16 bases between the two germline ends. The CDR3 DNA is TGTGCCAGCAGCTTAGGGTCAGACATGGGGCTAGCCAAAAACATTCAGTACTTC. Amino acid sequence: CASSLGSDMGLAKNIQYF.

The J gene is TRBJ1-2, the V gene TRBV12-3 or TRBV12-4; D is uncertain. The CDR3 covers 12 residues. V was clipped by 3 bases and J by 3 bases, with 5 bases between them. CDR3 region: CASSFGDYGYTF. The CDR3 coding sequence is TGTGCCAGCAGTTTCGGAGACTATGGCTACACCTTC.

V usage is TRBV7-9 and J usage is TRBJ2-3; 14 bases are shared with TRBD2. V trimming: 5 bases; J trimming: 1 base; junction bases outside the gene matches: 11. This CDR3 is 19 amino acids long. Germline V lookup: CDR1 SEHNR, CDR2 FQNEAQ (reference sequence). The CDR3 sequence: CASSLRLAGGHTGTDTQYF. For the CDR3, the DNA is TGTGCCAGCAGCCTACGACTAGCGGGGGGGCATACAGGCACAGATACGCAGTATTTT.

The chain has TRBV1 and TRBJ2-5; the table's D call TRBD2 went unverified against the DNA. TRBV1 is described as a pseudogene. CDR3 length: 16 amino acids. This chain's CDR3 is CTSSQGTSGAQETQYF. CDR3 sequence (DNA): TGCACCAGCAGCCAAGGGACTAGCGGGGCCCAAGAGACCCAGTACTTC.

This clone has just a few counts. The chain uses TRBV11-3 and TRBJ2-7; D is perhaps TRBD1 (5 bases). Trimming removed 0 bases at V and 4 bases at J, with 7 bases between. This CDR3 is built from 13 residues. The germline V gene has CDR1 SGHNT and CDR2 YENEEA. The CDR3 DNA is TGTGCCAGCAGCTTAGAACAGGTGTACGAGCAGTACTTC. Protein product: CASSLEQVYEQYF.

V gene TRBV28 combines with J gene TRBJ2-3, with a tentative D call TRBD1 (6 bases). Trimming cost V 6 bases and J 6 bases, with 10 bases left between them. The CDR3 has 12 residues. Germline CDR1 and CDR2: MDHEN and SYDVKM. The CDR3 loop reads CASRPTGDTQYF. The CDR3 DNA is TGTGCCAGCAGGCCTACAGGGGATACGCAGTATTTT.

This clone has only a few counts. J is TRBJ2-2 and V is TRBV24-1, with D possibly matching TRBD1 (6 bases). The V and J ends lost 3 bases and 0 bases respectively, with 16 bases between them. Germline V gene lookup returns CDR1 KGHDR and CDR2 SFDVKD. This CDR3 spans 18 amino acids. The CDR3, as DNA: TGTGCCACCAGTGATCCGACAGGAATAACCGCGAACACCGGGGAGCTGTTTTTT. Its protein is CATSDPTGITANTGELFF.

This rearrangement joins TRBV19 to TRBJ1-5; D ambiguous. Germline-derived CDR1 and CDR2 are LNHDA and SQIVND (reference sequence). The V end was cut by 3 bases, the J end by 0 bases, with 9 bases between. The CDR3 is 15 residues long. In DNA, the CDR3 is TGTGCCAGTAGTATTGCCTCCTATAGCAATCAGCCCCAGCATTTT. This gives the protein CASSIASYSNQPQHF.

The rearrangement links TRBV18 to TRBJ1-2; 7 bases are shared with TRBD1. The CDR3 loop spans 13 amino acids. Germline CDR1 KGHSH, CDR2 LQKENI. V was pared by 4 bases and J by 1 base, with 0 bases of the junction left unmatched. The CDR3 bases are TGTGCCAGCTCACGGGACAGTAACTATGGCTACACCTTC. Encoded protein: CASSRDSNYGYTF.

This clone was seen once. The sample holds other DNA sequences that translate to the same CDR3. V usage is TRBV5-1 and J usage is TRBJ2-5, with 7 bases aligning to TRBD2. The junction had 2 bases not matched to a gene; V was cut back by 0 bases and J by 3 bases. The CDR3 contains 14 residues. The V gene's germline CDR1 is SGHRS and CDR2 YFSETQ. The CDR3 DNA reads TGCGCCAGCAGCTTGGTTGCGGGGGAAGAGACCCAGTACTTC. Encoded protein: CASSLVAGEETQYF.